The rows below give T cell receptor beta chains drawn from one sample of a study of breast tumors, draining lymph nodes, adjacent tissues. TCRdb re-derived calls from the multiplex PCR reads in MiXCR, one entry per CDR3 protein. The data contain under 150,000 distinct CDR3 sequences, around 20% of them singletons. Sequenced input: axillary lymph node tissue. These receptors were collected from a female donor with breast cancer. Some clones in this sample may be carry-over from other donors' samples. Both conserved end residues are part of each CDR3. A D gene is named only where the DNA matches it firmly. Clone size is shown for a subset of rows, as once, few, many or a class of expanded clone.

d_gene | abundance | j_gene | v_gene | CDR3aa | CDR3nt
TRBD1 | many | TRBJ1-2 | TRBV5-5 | CASSTGTGGYYGYTF | TGTGCCAGCAGCACCGGAACAGGGGGCTACTATGGCTACACCTTC
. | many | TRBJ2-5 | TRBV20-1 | CSANRGLYQETQYF | TGCAGTGCTAACAGGGGACTATATCAAGAGACCCAGTACTTC
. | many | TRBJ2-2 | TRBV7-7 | CASSPGGNTGELFF | TGTGCTAGCAGCCCCGGAGGGAACACCGGGGAGCTGTTTTTT
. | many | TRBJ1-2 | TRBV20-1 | CSARVAVWGYTF | TGCAGTGCTAGGGTAGCGGTTTGGGGCTACACCTTC
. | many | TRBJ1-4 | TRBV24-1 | CATSVVQIATNEKLFF | TGTGCCACCAGTGTGGTCCAAATTGCAACTAATGAAAAACTGTTTTTT
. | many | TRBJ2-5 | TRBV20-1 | CSARDHGGDAETQYF | TGCAGTGCTAGAGATCACGGGGGAGATGCAGAGACCCAGTACTTC
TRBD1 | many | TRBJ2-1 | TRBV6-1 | CASSADRVDNEQFF | TGTGCCAGCAGTGCCGACAGGGTGGACAATGAGCAGTTCTTC
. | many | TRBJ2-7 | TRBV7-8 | CASSLLLVINEQYF | TGTGCCAGCAGCTTGTTACTAGTTATCAACGAGCAGTACTTC
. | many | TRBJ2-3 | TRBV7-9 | CASSLGPGGTDTQYF | TGTGCCAGCAGCTTAGGACCCGGAGGTACAGATACGCAGTATTTT
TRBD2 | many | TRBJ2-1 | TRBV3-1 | CASSVASGGYNEQFF | TGTGCCAGCAGCGTTGCTAGCGGGGGGTACAATGAGCAGTTCTTC
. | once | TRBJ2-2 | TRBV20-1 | CSAREPGVTEELFF | TGCAGTGCTAGAGAACCGGGGGTCACCGAGGAGCTGTTCTTT
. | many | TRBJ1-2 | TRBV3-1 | CASSQDGAETNYGYTF | TGTGCCAGCAGCCAAGATGGGGCGGAGACTAACTATGGCTACACCTTC
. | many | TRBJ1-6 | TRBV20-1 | CSAKIDGRNNSPLHF | TGCAGTGCCAAAATTGACGGGAGGAATAATTCACCCCTCCACTTT
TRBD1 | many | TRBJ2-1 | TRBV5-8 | CASRWTGINEQFF | TGTGCCAGCAGGTGGACAGGGATCAATGAGCAGTTCTTC
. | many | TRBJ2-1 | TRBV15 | CATSPRGVNEQFF | TGTGCCACCAGCCCCAGGGGCGTCAATGAGCAGTTCTTC
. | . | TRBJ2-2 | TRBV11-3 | CASSLPGLPEPTGELFF | TGTGCCAGCAGCTTACCCGGACTCCCAGAGCCAACCGGGGAGCTGTTTTTT
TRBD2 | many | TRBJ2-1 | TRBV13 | CASGALRASGLYNEQFF | TGTGCCAGCGGCGCCCTACGCGCTAGCGGCCTTTATAATGAGCAGTTCTTC
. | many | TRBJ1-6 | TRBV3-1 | CASNQRGASNSPLHF | TGTGCCAGCAACCAGCGGGGGGCCAGTAATTCACCCCTCCACTTT
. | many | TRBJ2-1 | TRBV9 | CASSVAGEGYNEQFF | TGTGCCAGCAGCGTAGCGGGAGAGGGATACAATGAGCAGTTCTTC
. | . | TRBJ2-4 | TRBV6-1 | CASSENTLDIQYF | TGTGCCAGCAGTGAAAACACACTCGACATTCAGTACTTC
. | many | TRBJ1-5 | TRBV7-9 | CASSLGFQNQPQHF | TGTGCCAGCAGCTTAGGGTTTCAGAATCAGCCCCAGCATTTT
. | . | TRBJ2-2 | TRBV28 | CASSWGLFDDNTGELFF | TGTGCCAGCAGTTGGGGCCTTTTTGACGATAACACCGGGGAGCTGTTTTTT
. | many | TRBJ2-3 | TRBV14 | CASSQGALRDTQYF | TGTGCCAGCAGCCAAGGTGCTCTGAGGGATACGCAGTATTTT
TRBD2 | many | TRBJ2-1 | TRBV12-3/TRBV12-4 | CASSSRTSGRINEQFF | TGTGCCAGCAGTTCCCGGACTAGCGGGAGAATAAATGAGCAGTTCTTC
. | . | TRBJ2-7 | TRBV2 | CATSGDEYEPYF | TGTGCCACCTCGGGGGACGAATACGAGCCGTACTTC
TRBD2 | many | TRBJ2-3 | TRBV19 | CASSIDLSGGSTDTQYF | TGTGCCAGTAGTATCGATCTTAGCGGGGGAAGCACAGATACGCAGTATTTT